This T cell receptor (beta chain) comes out of a study of blood T cell repertoires in COVID-19. Overall study context: Sites in the United States, Italy and Spain provided acute and convalescent COVID-19 samples. T cells, B-cell-depleted T cells, or PBMCs supplied cDNA or gDNA.

Study processing details: The authors estimated nucleated cell counts from reference gene primer amplification. The data were produced by immunoSEQ multiplex PCR, yet TCRdb's version contains in-frame clones alone and is incomplete. V and J calls and clone size are copied from that table; D and trimming were computed from the DNA. This sample has 70,000 or so clones, with roughly 83% found just once. Per germline, CDR1 LNHDA and CDR2 SQIVND (reference sequence). There are 15 residues in the CDR3. The V and J ends lost 5 bases and 2 bases respectively, with 15 bases between them. The chain uses TRBV19 and TRBJ1-1; tentatively, D is TRBD1 (6 bases). The sequence came from a woman aged 55-75 years with acute or convalescent COVID-19. What was sequenced was peripheral blood. This CDR3 is CASSPRDKDNTEAFF. The CDR3 DNA follows: TGTGCCAGTAGTCCCCGGGACAAAGATAACACTGAAGCTTTCTTT. Drawing the rest from reference TRBV19 and TRBJ1-1, the complete variable domain is DGGITQSPKYLFRKEGQNVTLSCEQNLNHDAMYWYRQDPGQGLRLIYYSQIVNDFQKGDIAEGYSVSREKKESFPLTVTSAQKNPTAFYLCASSPRDKDNTEAFFGQGTRLTVV.